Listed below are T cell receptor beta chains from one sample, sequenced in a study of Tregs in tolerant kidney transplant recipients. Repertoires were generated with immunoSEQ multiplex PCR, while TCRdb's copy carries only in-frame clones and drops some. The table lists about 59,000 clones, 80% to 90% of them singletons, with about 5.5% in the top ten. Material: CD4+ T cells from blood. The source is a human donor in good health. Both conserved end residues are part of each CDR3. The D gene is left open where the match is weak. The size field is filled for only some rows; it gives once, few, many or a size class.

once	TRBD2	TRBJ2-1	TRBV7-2	CASSLTSSGLYEQFF	TGTGCCAGCAGCTTAACGTCTAGCGGGTTGTATGAGCAGTTCTTC
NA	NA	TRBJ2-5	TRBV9	CASSVLSGGQETQYF	TGTGCCAGCAGCGTCCTAAGTGGGGGCCAAGAGACCCAGTACTTC
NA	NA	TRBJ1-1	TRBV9	CASSASTGGASNTEAFF	TGTGCCAGCAGCGCCTCCACGGGGGGAGCTTCGAACACTGAAGCTTTCTTT
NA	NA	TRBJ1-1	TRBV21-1	CASSTPPQLNTEAFF	TGTGCCAGCAGCACCCCGCCGCAGTTGAACACTGAAGCTTTCTTT
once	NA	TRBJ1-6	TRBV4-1	CASSQEGAGINSPLHF	TGCGCCAGCAGCCAAGAGGGGGCGGGGATAAATTCACCCCTCCACTTT
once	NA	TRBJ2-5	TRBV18	CASSLRDPKGPYF	TGTGCCAGCTCACTCCGGGACCCAAAGGGGCCGTACTTC
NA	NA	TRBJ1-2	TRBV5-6	CASSPPGQGRSYTF	TGTGCCAGCAGCCCTCCCGGGCAGGGGAGGAGCTACACCTTC
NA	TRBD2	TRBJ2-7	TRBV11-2	CASSLSGGNEQYF	TGTGCCAGCAGCTTATCGGGGGGTAACGAGCAGTACTTC
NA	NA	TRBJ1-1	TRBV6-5	CASREWGKNTEAFF	TGTGCCAGCAGGGAATGGGGGAAGAACACTGAAGCTTTCTTT
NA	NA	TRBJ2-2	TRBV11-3	CASSFPGQRTGELFF	TGTGCCAGCAGCTTCCCTGGACAGAGAACCGGGGAGCTGTTTTTT
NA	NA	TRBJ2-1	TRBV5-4	CASRSPIGDLRNNEQFF	TGTGCCAGCAGATCCCCCATAGGCGATCTGAGGAACAATGAGCAGTTCTTC
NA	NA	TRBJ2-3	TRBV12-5	CASVPQIRGGTQYF	TGTGCTAGCGTACCCCAGATCAGGGGCGGTACGCAGTATTTT
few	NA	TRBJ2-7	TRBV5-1	CASSHTLLSVRYEQYF	TGCGCCAGCAGCCACACCCTACTTAGCGTCCGCTACGAGCAGTACTTC
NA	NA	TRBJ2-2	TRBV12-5	CASGWSGELFF	TGTGCTAGTGGTTGGTCCGGGGAGCTGTTTTTT
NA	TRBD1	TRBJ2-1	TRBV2	CASHGQGVNEQFF	TGTGCCAGCCATGGACAGGGGGTCAATGAGCAGTTCTTC
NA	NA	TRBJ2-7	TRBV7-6	CASSSYSYSGEQYF	TGTGCCAGCAGCTCGTACTCTTACTCCGGCGAGCAGTACTTC
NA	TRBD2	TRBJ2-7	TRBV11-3	CASSRFGSGRDEQYF	TGTGCCAGCAGCCGCTTTGGGAGCGGGAGGGACGAGCAGTACTTC
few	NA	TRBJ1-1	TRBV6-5	CATLRSTEAFF	TGTGCCACATTAAGGAGTACTGAAGCTTTCTTT
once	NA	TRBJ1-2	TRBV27	CASSIHVGGRDGYTF	TGTGCCAGCAGTATACATGTGGGGGGAAGAGATGGCTACACCTTC
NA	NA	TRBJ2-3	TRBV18	CASSTIRRSRDTQYF	TGTGCCAGCTCAACGATCCGGCGGTCAAGGGATACGCAGTATTTT
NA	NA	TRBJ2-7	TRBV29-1	CSVGGRWSYEQYF	TGCAGCGTTGGGGGGAGATGGTCCTACGAGCAGTACTTC
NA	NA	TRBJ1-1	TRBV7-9	CASSLGHHEVWYTEAFF	TGTGCCAGCAGCTTAGGGCACCACGAGGTGTGGTACACTGAAGCTTTCTTT
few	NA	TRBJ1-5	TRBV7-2	CASSLDSIQPQHF	TGTGCCAGCAGCTTAGATAGTATTCAGCCCCAGCATTTT
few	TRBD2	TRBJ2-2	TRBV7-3	CASSLGSGRAGELFF	TGTGCCAGCAGCTTGGGTAGCGGGAGGGCCGGGGAGCTGTTTTTT
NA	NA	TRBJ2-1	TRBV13	CASSPGPVNEQFF	TGTGCCAGCAGCCCCGGGCCGGTCAATGAGCAGTTCTTC
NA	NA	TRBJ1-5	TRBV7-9	CASSLSGDQPQHF	TGTGCCAGCAGCTTGTCCGGAGATCAGCCCCAGCATTTT
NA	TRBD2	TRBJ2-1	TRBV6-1	CASSVWASGGANEQFF	TGTGCCAGCAGTGTATGGGCGAGCGGGGGGGCCAATGAGCAGTTCTTC
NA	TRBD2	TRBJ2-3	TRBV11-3	CASSVLADSTDTQYF	TGTGCCAGCAGCGTACTAGCGGACAGCACAGATACGCAGTATTTT
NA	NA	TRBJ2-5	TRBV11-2	CASSLEPAGGETQYF	TGTGCCAGCAGCTTAGAACCCGCCGGGGGAGAGACCCAGTACTTC
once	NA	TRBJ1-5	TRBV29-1	CSVAQGVGQPQHF	TGCAGCGTCGCTCAGGGTGTGGGGCAGCCCCAGCATTTT
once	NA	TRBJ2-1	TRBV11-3	CASSLDRHNEQFF	TGTGCCAGCAGCTTAGACAGACACAATGAGCAGTTCTTC
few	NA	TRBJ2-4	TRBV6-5	CASSYSGSEQNIQYF	TGTGCCAGCAGTTACTCGGGTAGTGAGCAAAACATTCAGTACTTC
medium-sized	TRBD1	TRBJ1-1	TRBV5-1	CASSILPGQGGTEAFF	TGCGCCAGCAGCATTCTACCTGGACAGGGTGGAACTGAAGCTTTCTTT
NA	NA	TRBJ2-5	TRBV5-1	CASSLGLGQAETQYF	TGCGCCAGCAGTTTGGGACTGGGGCAAGCGGAGACCCAGTACTTC
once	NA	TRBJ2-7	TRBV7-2	CASSLEWGSSYEQYF	TGTGCCAGCAGCTTAGAATGGGGGAGCTCCTACGAGCAGTACTTC
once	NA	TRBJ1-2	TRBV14	CASSQDRNVPGYTF	TGTGCCAGCAGCCAAGATCGTAACGTGCCCGGCTACACCTTC
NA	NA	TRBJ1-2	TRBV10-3	CASGTNYGYTF	TGTGCCAGCGGGACTAACTATGGCTACACCTTC
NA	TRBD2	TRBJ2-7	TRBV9	CASSTGRGRARYEQYF	TGTGCCAGCAGCACCGGCCGGGGGAGGGCCCGCTACGAGCAGTACTTC
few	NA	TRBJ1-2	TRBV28	CASSLSRGGYGYTF	TGTGCCAGCAGTTTATCCCGGGGAGGGTATGGCTACACCTTC
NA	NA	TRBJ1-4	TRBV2	CASNKQGATNEKLFF	TGTGCCAGCAACAAGCAGGGAGCAACTAATGAAAAACTGTTTTTT
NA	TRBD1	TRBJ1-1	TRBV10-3	CAISEEDRGNTEAFF	TGTGCCATCAGTGAAGAGGACAGGGGGAACACTGAAGCTTTCTTT
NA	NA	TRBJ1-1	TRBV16	CASSQSGGDTEAFF	TGTGCCAGCAGCCAATCCGGTGGGGACACTGAAGCTTTCTTT
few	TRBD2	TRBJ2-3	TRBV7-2	CASNLAGTDTQYF	TGTGCCAGCAACCTAGCGGGGACAGATACGCAGTATTTT
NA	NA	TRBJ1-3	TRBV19	CATDKGPRGSGNTIYF	TGTGCCACCGACAAAGGACCCAGGGGATCTGGAAACACCATATATTTT
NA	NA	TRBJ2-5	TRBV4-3	CASSQDHFRQDKISRETQYF	TGCGCCAGCAGCCAAGATCATTTTCGACAGGACAAAATATCGAGGGAGACCCAGTACTTC
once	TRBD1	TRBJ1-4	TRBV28	CASSLTRTGDEKLFF	TGTGCCAGCAGTTTGACCCGGACAGGGGACGAAAAACTGTTTTTT
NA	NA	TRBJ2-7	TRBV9	CASSVAGFDHEQYF	TGTGCCAGCAGCGTAGCCGGGTTTGACCACGAGCAGTACTTC
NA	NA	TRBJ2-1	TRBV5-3	CARSLNGLAYNEQFF	TGTGCCAGAAGCCTGAATGGACTTGCCTACAATGAGCAGTTCTTC
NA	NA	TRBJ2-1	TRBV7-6	CASSSGGHEQFF	TGTGCCAGCAGCTCGGGGGGCCATGAGCAGTTCTTC
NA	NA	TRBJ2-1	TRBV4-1	CASSQVYQWDEQFF	TGCGCCAGCAGCCAAGTGTATCAGTGGGATGAGCAGTTCTTC
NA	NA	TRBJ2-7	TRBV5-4	CASSFEPGLKNEQYF	TGTGCCAGCAGCTTCGAACCGGGCCTTAAAAACGAGCAGTACTTC